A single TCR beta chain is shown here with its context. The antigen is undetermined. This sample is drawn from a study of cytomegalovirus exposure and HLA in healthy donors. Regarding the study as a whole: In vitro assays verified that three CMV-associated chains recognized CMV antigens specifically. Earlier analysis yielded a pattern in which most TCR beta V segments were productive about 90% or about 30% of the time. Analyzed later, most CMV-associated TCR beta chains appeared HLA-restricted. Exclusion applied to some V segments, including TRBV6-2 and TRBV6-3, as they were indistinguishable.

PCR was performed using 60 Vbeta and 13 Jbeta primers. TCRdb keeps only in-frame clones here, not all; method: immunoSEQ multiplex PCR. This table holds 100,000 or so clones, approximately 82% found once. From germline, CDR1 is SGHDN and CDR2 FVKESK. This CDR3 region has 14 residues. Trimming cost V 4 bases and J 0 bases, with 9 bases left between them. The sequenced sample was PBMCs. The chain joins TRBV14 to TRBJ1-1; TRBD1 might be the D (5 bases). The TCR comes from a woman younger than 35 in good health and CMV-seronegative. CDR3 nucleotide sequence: TGTGCCAGCAGCCTCCGACAGCTGAACACTGAAGCTTTCTTT. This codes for CASSLRQLNTEAFF.